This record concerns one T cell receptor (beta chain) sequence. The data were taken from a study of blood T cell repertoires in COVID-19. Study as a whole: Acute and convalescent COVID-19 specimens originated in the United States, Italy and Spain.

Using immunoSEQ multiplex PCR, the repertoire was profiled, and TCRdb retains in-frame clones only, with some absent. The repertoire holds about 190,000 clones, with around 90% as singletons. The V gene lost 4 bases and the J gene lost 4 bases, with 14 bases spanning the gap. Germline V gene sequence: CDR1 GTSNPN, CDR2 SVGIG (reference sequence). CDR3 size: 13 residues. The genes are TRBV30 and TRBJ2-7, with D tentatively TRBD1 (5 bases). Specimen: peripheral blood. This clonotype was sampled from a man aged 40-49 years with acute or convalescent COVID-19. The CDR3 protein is CAWTARVAYEQYF. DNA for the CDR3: TGTGCCTGGACGGCCAGGGTAGCTTACGAGCAGTACTTC.